This T cell receptor beta chain emerged from a study of cytomegalovirus exposure and HLA in healthy donors. Findings of the study overall: Based on reports, TCR beta sequences accurately predicted HLA-A and HLA-B alleles for most subjects. A later analysis linked a missense variant in DCLRE1C to the trimming of TCR beta V and J genes. Analyses of presence/absence relied on an assumption of roughly uniform sequencing depth across donors. The authors excluded some V segments, including TRBV6-2 and TRBV6-3, as indistinguishable.

In regard to this clone: Its antigen is still unknown.

Germline V gene lookup returns CDR1 MNHNY and CDR2 SVGAGI (reference sequence). This CDR3 is 15 amino acids long. V lost 2 bases and J 3 bases, leaving 13 bases between the germline ends. The PCR employed 60 Vbeta primers together with 13 Jbeta primers. Only in-frame clones appear in the TCRdb table, and some are missing; sequencing was by immunoSEQ multiplex PCR. The listing records 140,000 to 150,000 clones. Material: PBMCs. This chain connects TRBV6-6 to TRBJ1-2, with D uncertain. This TCR was recovered from a male donor in good health and CMV-seronegative. CDR3 in DNA: TGTGCCAGCAGTTACATCGGCCCCGGAGACTATGGCTACACCTTC. Translating gives CASSYIGPGDYGYTF.